This record covers a single TCR beta chain. Antigen specificity is unknown. The sample belongs to a study of Ad26.COV2.S vaccination and SARS-CoV-2 variants. The CDR3 has 16 amino acids. Germline CDR1 reads KGHSH; CDR2 reads LQKENI. Trimming took off 2 bases at V and 6 bases at J, with 14 bases between the two ends. Measured with immunoSEQ multiplex PCR; TCRdb has only the in-frame clones, and not every one. Among 440,000 or so clones listed, about 89% were seen once. Study results and caveats: Vaccinees showed greater spike-specific TCR breadth than placebo recipients.

Indicated treatment: around 19 received Ad26.COV2.S at low or high dose, single or two shots; roughly five received placebo; per-sample allocation not given. Sampling was done on day 63 after the first vaccine or placebo injection. Donation was by an adult aged 18-55 years who was in Boston. Material: peripheral blood, obtained in a trial of Ad26.COV2.S vaccine versus placebo. The rearrangement links TRBV18 to TRBJ1-6; D is uncertain. This receptor was identified in a person between 18 and 59 years old who received the Ad26.COV2.S COVID-19 vaccine or a placebo. The CDR3 here is CASSPKPGPANSPLHF. The CDR3 region has the DNA TGTGCCAGCTCACCAAAACCGGGTCCTGCTAATTCACCCCTCCACTTT.